Following are 15 T cell receptor beta chains from one sample sequenced in a study of blood T cell repertoires in COVID-19. TCRdb's copy holds only in-frame clones and misses some; the assay was immunoSEQ multiplex PCR. The sample holds around 150,000 clones; 88% are singletons and the top ten take more than 2.5%. Specimen: peripheral blood. These receptors came from a human donor with COVID-19, enrolled during active disease. The donor label of this sample is uncertain.

This chain joins TRBV7-9 and TRBJ1-3, with D hard to call. V lost 5 bases, J lost 4 bases, and 6 bases lay in between. CDR1 SEHNR and CDR2 FQNEAQ come from the germline V gene (reference sequence). This CDR3 has 12 amino acids. CDR3 loop: CASSPGGNTIYF. CDR3 nucleotide sequence: TGTGCCAGCAGCCCGGGGGGAAACACCATATATTTT.

The chain joins TRBV2 to TRBJ2-5; 8 bases agree with TRBD2. V trimming: 8 bases; J trimming: 0 bases; junction bases outside the gene matches: 5. This CDR3 spans 14 amino acids. Germline CDR1 and CDR2: SNHLY and FYNNEI. CDR3: CASPGRGDQETQYF. CDR3 bases: TGTGCCAGCCCAGGGCGGGGGGACCAAGAGACCCAGTACTTC.

The chain is built from TRBV18 and TRBJ1-6; D unresolved. The germline gives CDR1 KGHSH, CDR2 LQKENI. The CDR3 contains 13 residues. The V and J ends lost 3 bases and 7 bases respectively, with 7 bases between them. In nucleotides, the CDR3 is TGTGCCAGCTCACCCGCGTGGAATTCACCCCTCCACTTT. Translating gives CASSPAWNSPLHF.

V gene TRBV5-6 combines with J gene TRBJ2-7; the D gene is possibly TRBD1 (6 bases). Per germline, CDR1 SGHDT and CDR2 YYEEEE. V was clipped by 5 bases and J by 2 bases, with 14 bases between them. The CDR3 is 14 amino acids. CDR3 DNA sequence: TGTGCCAGCAGAAACAGGGTTGGTGCCTACGAGCAGTACTTC. The encoded protein is CASRNRVGAYEQYF.

The chain combines TRBV7-8 with TRBJ1-5, with D possibly TRBD1 on 5 matching bases. Germline assignment: CDR1 SGHVS and CDR2 FQNEAQ. V lost 5 bases to trimming and J lost 3 bases, with 14 bases between them. The CDR3 length is 15 residues. Here the CDR3 DNA reads TGTGCCAGCAGCAAAGCTACAGGAAACAATCAGCCCCAGCATTTT. Encoded protein: CASSKATGNNQPQHF.

The chain combines TRBV7-9 with TRBJ1-1; D is ambiguous. The length of the CDR3 is 12 residues. The V and J ends lost 5 bases and 5 bases respectively, with 9 bases between them. Germline V gives CDR1 SEHNR, CDR2 FQNEAQ (reference sequence). DNA for the CDR3: TGTGCCAGCAGCCCCCCTTTAACTGAAGCTTTCTTT. Translated, it gives CASSPPLTEAFF.

The rearrangement joins TRBV9 to TRBJ2-7, with TRBD2 as a possible D gene (6 bases). V shed 0 bases and J shed 2 bases, with 12 bases lying between them. The germline CDR1 and CDR2 sequences are SGDLS and YYNGEE. This CDR3 contains 15 residues. The CDR3 reads CASSVASGHTYEQYF. Here the CDR3 DNA reads TGTGCCAGCAGCGTAGCCAGCGGGCACACCTACGAGCAGTACTTC.

V and J are TRBV2 and TRBJ1-1; D possibly corresponds to TRBD1 (5 bases). Germline-derived CDR1 and CDR2 are SNHLY and FYNNEI. This CDR3 spans 15 amino acids. V was cut by 4 bases and J by 4 bases, with 16 bases left in between. As DNA, the CDR3 is TGTGCCAGCAGTGTAGTAGGGGTCGGGGGCACTGAAGCTTTCTTT. Translated: CASSVVGVGGTEAFF.

Concerning this clone itself: One end of the junction is discordant with germline, which a read error may explain. The rearrangement links TRBV9 to TRBJ1-4; TRBD1 matches at 7 bases. From germline, CDR1 is SGDLS and CDR2 YYNGEE. The CDR3 contains 16 residues. The CDR3 DNA reads as TGTGCCGGCAGCGCAGGGGGTGGCACAACTAATGAAAAACTGTTTTTT. It translates to CAGSAGGGTTNEKLFF.

This chain joins TRBV11-2 and TRBJ1-5; D is ambiguous. Trimming took off 6 bases at V and 9 bases at J, with 12 bases between the two ends. This CDR3 is 12 amino acids long. Germline CDR1 reads SGHAT; CDR2 reads FQNNGV. This chain's CDR3 is CASSRPRGPQHF. CDR3 sequence (DNA): TGTGCCAGCAGTCGGCCCCGGGGGCCCCAGCATTTT.

This CDR3 is CASSQVVVGRGRTGELFF. In nucleotides, the CDR3 is TGCGCCAGCAGCCAAGTTGTAGTGGGGCGGGGGCGAACCGGGGAGCTGTTTTTT. The genes are TRBV4-1 and TRBJ2-2, with D perhaps TRBD2 (7 bases). The germline V and J ends were trimmed by 1 base and 5 bases, with 20 bases remaining between them. The CDR3 has 18 residues. The germline V gene has CDR1 MGHRA and CDR2 YSYEKL.

This clone was seen once. The V call is TRBV29-1, the J call TRBJ1-1; D remains unclear. Germline V gives CDR1 SQVTM, CDR2 ANQGSEA. The CDR3 spans 13 residues. V was clipped by 4 bases and J by 1 base, with 10 bases between them. The CDR3 reads CSVGRLPNTEAFF. DNA for the CDR3: TGCAGCGTTGGCAGACTACCGAACACTGAAGCTTTCTTT.

V gene TRBV10-3 combines with J gene TRBJ2-3; tentatively, D is TRBD1 (6 bases). The germline V gene has CDR1 ENHRY and CDR2 SYGVKD. This CDR3 comprises 16 residues. Between the trimmed V and J ends, which lost 4 bases and 1 base, there was a span of 15 bases. CDR3 nucleotides: TGTGCCATCAGTGGTTCACAGGGTGTGGGCACAGATACGCAGTATTTT. As protein: CAISGSQGVGTDTQYF.

The chain is built from TRBV9 and TRBJ2-5; 9 nucleotides agree with TRBD2. After removal of 3 bases from V and 4 bases from J, the junction contained 10 bases not matched to a gene. CDR1 and CDR2 (germline): SGDLS, YYNGEE. CDR3 size: 16 residues. The CDR3 here is CASSELAGALAETQYF. CDR3 bases: TGTGCCAGCAGCGAGTTAGCGGGGGCCCTCGCAGAGACCCAGTACTTC.

The gene calls are TRBV11-1 and TRBJ2-7; TRBD1 agrees at 12 bases. There are 16 residues in the CDR3. Germline V gene lookup returns CDR1 SGHAT and CDR2 FQDESV (reference sequence). V lost 1 base to trimming and J lost 2 bases; unmatched junction nucleotides: 3. The CDR3 reads CASSLERDRGPYEQYF. CDR3 in DNA: TGTGCCAGCAGCTTAGAGCGGGACAGGGGGCCCTACGAGCAGTACTTC.